The 13 T cell receptor beta chains given below trace back to one sample, sequenced in a study of PD-1 blockade in classical Hodgkin lymphoma. Profiling relied on immunoSEQ multiplex PCR, and the TCRdb table lists in-frame clones only, not all of them. The sample lists more than 85,000 clones, around 90% occurring once. Time point noted: cycle 4 day 1 (C4D1), after less than 7 weeks of nivolumab. All the patients suffered relapse after autologous stem cell transplantation, and brentuximab vedotin exposure differed. The sequencing used peripheral blood mononuclear cells (PBMCs), collected before the fourth cycle of nivolumab. Receptor source: a human donor with classical Hodgkin lymphoma.

V usage is TRBV5-1 and J usage is TRBJ1-2; D may be TRBD1 (5 bases). Deletions cut 1 base from V and 9 bases from J, with 13 bases between. The germline gives CDR1 SGHRS, CDR2 YFSETQ. CDR3 length: 13 residues. This CDR3 reads CASSLSQGKSYTF. The DNA for the CDR3 is TGCGCCAGCAGCTTGTCCCAGGGTAAGAGCTACACCTTC.

The J gene is TRBJ1-2, the V gene TRBV5-4; no firm D call. The CDR3 is 13 amino acids. The V gene's germline CDR1 is SGHNT and CDR2 YYREEE (reference sequence). Trimming shortened V by 1 base and J by 8 bases, and 12 bases separated the two germline ends. This CDR3 is CASSLKPAGGYTF. CDR3 bases: TGTGCCAGCAGCTTGAAGCCGGCGGGAGGCTACACCTTC.

V and J are TRBV19 and TRBJ1-1; D is unresolved. The V gene lost 5 bases and the J gene lost 0 bases, with 16 bases spanning the gap. In germline, CDR1 is LNHDA, CDR2 SQIVND (reference sequence). The CDR3 contains 16 residues. This CDR3 is CASSLMGGGLNTEAFF. Here the CDR3 DNA reads TGTGCCAGTAGTCTCATGGGAGGAGGGCTGAACACTGAAGCTTTCTTT. The variable domain in full, with the rest retrieved from reference TRBV19 and TRBJ1-1, is DGGITQSPKYLFRKEGQNVTLSCEQNLNHDAMYWYRQDPGQGLRLIYYSQIVNDFQKGDIAEGYSVSREKKESFPLTVTSAQKNPTAFYLCASSLMGGGLNTEAFFGQGTRLTVV.

This chain connects TRBV19 to TRBJ2-1; weak D call: TRBD2 (6 bases). The CDR3 sequence is 16 residues long. Per the germline V gene, CDR1 is LNHDA and CDR2 is SQIVND (reference sequence). V lost 3 bases to trimming and J lost 0 bases, with 12 bases between them. The CDR3 nucleotides read TGTGCCAGTAGTATCTCTGGTAGCGGCTCCTACAATGAGCAGTTCTTC. It encodes CASSISGSGSYNEQFF.

This clone was picked up one time. The chain has TRBV5-1 and TRBJ2-7; 7 bases are a match to TRBD1. CDR3 length equals 14 residues. Per germline, CDR1 SGHRS and CDR2 YFSETQ. The V gene end was trimmed by 4 bases and the J gene end by 0 bases; junction bases not matched to a gene: 4. As DNA, the CDR3 is TGCGCCAGCAGCATGACAGGGAACTCCTACGAGCAGTACTTC. Protein: CASSMTGNSYEQYF.

The V and J genes are TRBV7-2 and TRBJ2-5, with no clear D. V was cut by 1 base and J by 5 bases, with 11 bases left in between. CDR1 and CDR2 (germline): SGHTA, FQGNSA. The CDR3 spans 14 residues. The CDR3 protein is CASSLDGLRETQYF. The CDR3 nucleotides are TGTGCCAGCAGCTTAGACGGTTTGCGGGAGACCCAGTACTTC.

This clone appeared a single time. This chain uses TRBV5-8 with TRBJ1-2; D remains ambiguous. Germline V lookup: CDR1 SGHTS, CDR2 YDEGEE. CDR3 length: 15 amino acids. Trimming took off 1 base at V and 2 bases at J, with 12 bases between the two ends. The DNA of the CDR3 is TGTGCCAGCAGCTTGATGGAGAGGGCCAACTATGGCTACACCTTC. Encoded protein: CASSLMERANYGYTF.

The rearrangement uses TRBV7-9 and TRBJ2-1; TRBD2 matches 7 bases. V dropped 2 bases and J dropped 5; count of bases not matched to a gene: 9. Germline V gene lookup returns CDR1 SEHNR and CDR2 FQNEAQ (reference sequence). The CDR3 totals 16 residues. The CDR3 here is CASSLRSGWIDNEQFF. The CDR3 region has the DNA TGTGCCAGCAGCTTACGTAGCGGGTGGATAGACAATGAGCAGTTCTTC.

The chain joins TRBV19 to TRBJ1-4, with D maybe TRBD1 (5 bases). V lost 8 bases and J lost 5, with 12 bases in between. Germline V gene sequence: CDR1 LNHDA, CDR2 SQIVND (reference sequence). The CDR3 loop spans 13 amino acids. The CDR3 is CASADSGNEKLFF. CDR3 DNA: TGTGCCAGTGCAGACAGTGGAAATGAAAAACTGTTTTTT.

J is TRBJ2-7 and V is TRBV27; tentative D call: TRBD2 (6 bases). V was trimmed by 2 bases and J by 4 bases, leaving 15 bases between them. CDR3 size: 15 residues. Germline CDR1 and CDR2: MNHEY and SMNVEV (reference sequence). In DNA form, the CDR3 reads TGTGCCAGCAGTTTAAGGCGGGAAGGGAATTACGAGCAGTACTTC. Translated: CASSLRREGNYEQYF.

The chain links TRBV12-5 to TRBJ1-3, with D uncertain. Trimming removed 4 bases from V and 0 bases from J, with 13 bases in between. CDR3 length: 16 amino acids. The V gene's germline CDR1 is LGHNT and CDR2 FRNRAP. This CDR3 reads CASGCRVLSSGNTIYF. The CDR3 coding sequence is TGTGCTAGTGGTTGCCGGGTTCTCAGCTCTGGAAACACCATATATTTT.

The chain uses TRBV28 and TRBJ1-3; D is unresolved. Germline loops: CDR1 MDHEN, CDR2 SYDVKM. The CDR3 runs to 13 residues. V lost 5 bases, J lost 0 bases, and 5 bases lay in between. In nucleotides, the CDR3 is TGTGCCAGCAGTAGGGTCTCTGGAAACACCATATATTTT. Translation gives CASSRVSGNTIYF.

The chain combines TRBV13 with TRBJ1-1, with 7 bases identical to TRBD1. Germline assignment: CDR1 PRHDT and CDR2 FYEKMQ (reference sequence). With V trimmed by 3 bases and J by 0 bases, 7 bases remained unmatched. The CDR3 extends over 16 amino acids. The CDR3 loop is CASSFGTVVMNTEAFF. CDR3 bases: TGTGCCAGCAGCTTTGGGACAGTCGTCATGAACACTGAAGCTTTCTTT.